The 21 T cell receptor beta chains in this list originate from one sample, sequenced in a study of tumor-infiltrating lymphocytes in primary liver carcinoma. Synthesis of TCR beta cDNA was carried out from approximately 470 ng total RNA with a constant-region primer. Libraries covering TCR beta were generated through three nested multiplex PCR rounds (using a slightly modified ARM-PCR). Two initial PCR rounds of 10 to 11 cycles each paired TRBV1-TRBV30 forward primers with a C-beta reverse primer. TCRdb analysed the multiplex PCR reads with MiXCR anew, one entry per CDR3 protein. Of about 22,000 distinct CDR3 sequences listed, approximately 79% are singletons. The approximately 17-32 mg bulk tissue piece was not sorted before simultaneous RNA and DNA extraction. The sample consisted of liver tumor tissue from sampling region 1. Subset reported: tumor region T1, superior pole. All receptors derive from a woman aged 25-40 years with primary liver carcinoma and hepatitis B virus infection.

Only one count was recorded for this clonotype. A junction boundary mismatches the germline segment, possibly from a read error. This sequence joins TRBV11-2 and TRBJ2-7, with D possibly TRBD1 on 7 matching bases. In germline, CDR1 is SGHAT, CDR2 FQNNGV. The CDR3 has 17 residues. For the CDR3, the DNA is TGTACCTGCAGTATCACAGGAGGGGGCTCTTGGACCTACGGGCAGTACTTC. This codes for CTCSITGGGSWTYGQYF. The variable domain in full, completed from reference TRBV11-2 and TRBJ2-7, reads EAGVAQSPRYKIIEKRQSVAFWCNPISGHATLYWYQQILGQGPKLLIQFQNNGVVDDSQLPKDRFSAERLKGVDSTLKIQPAKLEDSAVYLCTCSITGGGSWTYGQYFGPGTRLTVT.

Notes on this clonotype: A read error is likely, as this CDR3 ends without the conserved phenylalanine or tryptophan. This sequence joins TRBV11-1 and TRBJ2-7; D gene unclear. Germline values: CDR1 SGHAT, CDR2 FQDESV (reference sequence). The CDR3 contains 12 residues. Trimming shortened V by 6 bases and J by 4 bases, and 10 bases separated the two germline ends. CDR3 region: CASRFMGYEQYL. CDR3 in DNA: TGTGCCAGCAGGTTCATGGGTTACGAGCAGTACCTC.

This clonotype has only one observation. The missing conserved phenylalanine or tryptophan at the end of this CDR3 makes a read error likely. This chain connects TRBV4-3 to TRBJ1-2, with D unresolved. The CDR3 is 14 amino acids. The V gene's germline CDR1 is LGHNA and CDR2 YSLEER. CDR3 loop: CDSSAELKIYGYTS. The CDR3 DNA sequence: TGCGACAGCAGCGCTGAGTTGAAGATCTATGGCTACACCTCC.

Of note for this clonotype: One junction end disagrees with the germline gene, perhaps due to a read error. The CDR3 DNA reads as TGTGCCAGCAGTTTAAATTCGGGAATCGACCCCTCGGGGCAGTTCTTT. Its protein is CASSLNSGIDPSGQFF. V gene TRBV28 combines with J gene TRBJ2-1; either TRBD1 or TRBD2 may supply D (5 bases each). The CDR3 sequence is 16 residues long. The V gene's germline CDR1 is MDHEN and CDR2 SYDVKM.

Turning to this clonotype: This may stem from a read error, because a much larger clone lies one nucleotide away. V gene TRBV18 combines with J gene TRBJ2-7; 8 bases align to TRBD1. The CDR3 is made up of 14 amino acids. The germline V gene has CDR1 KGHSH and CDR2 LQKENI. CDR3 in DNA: TGTTCCAGCTCACCCGGGACAGGCCACTACGAGCAGTACTTC. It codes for CSSSPGTGHYEQYF.

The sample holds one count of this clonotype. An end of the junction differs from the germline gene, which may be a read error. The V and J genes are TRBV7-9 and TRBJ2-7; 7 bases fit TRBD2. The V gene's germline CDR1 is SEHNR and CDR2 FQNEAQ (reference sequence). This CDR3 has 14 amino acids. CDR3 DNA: TGTGCCAGCAGCCCGGGAGGTCTCTCCTACGAGCTGTACTTC. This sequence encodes CASSPGGLSYELYF. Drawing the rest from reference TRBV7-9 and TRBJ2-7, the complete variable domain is DTGVSQNPRHKITKRGQNVTFRCDPISEHNRLYWYRQTLGQGPEFLTYFQNEAQLEKSRLLSDRFSAERPKGSFSTLEIQRTEQGDSAMYLCASSPGGLSYELYFGPGTRLTVT.

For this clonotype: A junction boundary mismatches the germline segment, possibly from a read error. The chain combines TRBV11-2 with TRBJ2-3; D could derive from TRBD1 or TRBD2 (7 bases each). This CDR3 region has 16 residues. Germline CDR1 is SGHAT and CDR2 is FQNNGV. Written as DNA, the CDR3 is TGTGCCAGGAGCGGGACGCGACAGGGAAGGGGAGATACGCAGTACTTT. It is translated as CARSGTRQGRGDTQYF.

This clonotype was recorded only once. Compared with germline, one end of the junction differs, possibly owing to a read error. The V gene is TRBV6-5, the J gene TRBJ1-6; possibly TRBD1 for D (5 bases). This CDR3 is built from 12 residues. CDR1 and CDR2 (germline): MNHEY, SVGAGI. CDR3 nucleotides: TGTGCCAGCAGTTATGGGGCCTCACCCCCCCACTTT. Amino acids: CASSYGASPPHF.

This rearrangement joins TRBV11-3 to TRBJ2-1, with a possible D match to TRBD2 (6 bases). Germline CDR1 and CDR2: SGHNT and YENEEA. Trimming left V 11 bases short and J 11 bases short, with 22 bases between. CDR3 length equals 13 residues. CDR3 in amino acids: CAGASVNGNKQFF. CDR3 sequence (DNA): TGTGCCGGCGCTAGCGTGAATGGGAATAAGCAGTTCTTC. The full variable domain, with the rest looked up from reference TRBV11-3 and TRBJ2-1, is EAGVVQSPRYKIIEKKQPVAFWCNPISGHNTLYWYLQNLGQGPELLIRYENEEAVDDSQLPKDRFSAERLKGVDSTLKIQPAELGDSAVYLCAGASVNGNKQFFGPGTRLTVL.

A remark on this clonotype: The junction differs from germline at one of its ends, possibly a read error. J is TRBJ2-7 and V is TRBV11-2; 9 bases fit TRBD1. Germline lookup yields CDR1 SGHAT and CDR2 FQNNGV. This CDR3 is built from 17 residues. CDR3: CASSMTGGGSWTYKQYF. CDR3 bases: TGTGCCAGCAGTATGACAGGGGGGGGCTCTTGGACCTACAAGCAGTACTTC.

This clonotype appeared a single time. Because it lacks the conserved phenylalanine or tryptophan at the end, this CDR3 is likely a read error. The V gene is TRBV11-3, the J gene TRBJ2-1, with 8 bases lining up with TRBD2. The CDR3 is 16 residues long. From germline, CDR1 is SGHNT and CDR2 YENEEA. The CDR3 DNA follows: TGTGCCAGCAGTTTAGCGGGACACGGCTTCTTGGATGAGCAGTTCTCC. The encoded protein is CASSLAGHGFLDEQFS.

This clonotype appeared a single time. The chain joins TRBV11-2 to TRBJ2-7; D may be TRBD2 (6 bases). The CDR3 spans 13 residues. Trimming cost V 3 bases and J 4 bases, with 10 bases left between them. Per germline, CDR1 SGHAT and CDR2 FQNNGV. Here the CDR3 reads CASSFPAGYEQYF. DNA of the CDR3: TGTGCCAGCAGCTTTCCGGCGGGGTACGAGCAGTACTTC.

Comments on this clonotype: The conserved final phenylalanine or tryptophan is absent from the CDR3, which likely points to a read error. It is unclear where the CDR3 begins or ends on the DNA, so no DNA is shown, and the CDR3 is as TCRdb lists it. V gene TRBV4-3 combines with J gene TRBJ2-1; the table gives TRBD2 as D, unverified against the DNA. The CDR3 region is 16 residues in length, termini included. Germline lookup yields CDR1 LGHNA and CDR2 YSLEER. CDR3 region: CASSQDWDYAYNGQSL.

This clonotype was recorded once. The chain's CDR3 is CASSYRARALVAYNEQFF. CDR3 DNA sequence: TGTGCCAGCAGTTATCGAGCCAGGGCCCTAGTGGCCTACAATGAGCAGTTCTTC. The chain links TRBV6-5 to TRBJ2-1, with a weak D call TRBD1 (5 bases). In germline, CDR1 is MNHEY, CDR2 SVGAGI. The V gene lost 3 bases and the J gene lost 2 bases, with 20 bases spanning the gap. The CDR3 is made up of 18 amino acids.

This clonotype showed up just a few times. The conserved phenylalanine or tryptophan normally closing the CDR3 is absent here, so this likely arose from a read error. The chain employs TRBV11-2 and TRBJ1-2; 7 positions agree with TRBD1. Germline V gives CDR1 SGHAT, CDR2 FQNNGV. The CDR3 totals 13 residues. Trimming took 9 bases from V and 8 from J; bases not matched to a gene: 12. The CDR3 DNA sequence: TGTGCCAGTACTCAGGGGGGAGGTGGAGGCTACACCATC. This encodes CASTQGGGGGYTI.

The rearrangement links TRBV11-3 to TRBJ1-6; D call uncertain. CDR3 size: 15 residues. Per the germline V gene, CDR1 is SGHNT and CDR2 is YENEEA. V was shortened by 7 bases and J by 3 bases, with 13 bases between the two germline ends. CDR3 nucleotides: TGTGCCAGCACCTTTAGATGGAGCTATAATTCACCCCTCCACTTT. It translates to CASTFRWSYNSPLHF.

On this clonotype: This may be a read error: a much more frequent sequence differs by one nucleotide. CDR3 residues: CRSKAGNEQFF. CDR3 DNA: TGCAGGTCAAAAGCGGGCAATGAGCAGTTCTTC. The V gene is TRBV20-1, the J gene TRBJ2-1; possible D gene TRBD2, 6 bases. CDR3 size: 11 residues. Germline loops: CDR1 DFQATT, CDR2 SNEGSKA (reference sequence).

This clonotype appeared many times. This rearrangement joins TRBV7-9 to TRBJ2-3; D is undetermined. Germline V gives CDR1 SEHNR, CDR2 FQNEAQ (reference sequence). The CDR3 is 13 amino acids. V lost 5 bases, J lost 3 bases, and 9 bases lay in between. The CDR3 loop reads CASSQRTTDTQYF. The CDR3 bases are TGTGCCAGCAGCCAAAGGACGACAGATACGCAGTATTTT.

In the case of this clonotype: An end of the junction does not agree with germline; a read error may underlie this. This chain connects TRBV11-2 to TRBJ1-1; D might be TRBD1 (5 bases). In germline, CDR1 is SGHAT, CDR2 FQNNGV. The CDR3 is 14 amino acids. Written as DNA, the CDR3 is TGTGTCAGCAGATATACAGGAGTGAGGGCTGAAGCTTTCTTT. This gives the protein CVSRYTGVRAEAFF.

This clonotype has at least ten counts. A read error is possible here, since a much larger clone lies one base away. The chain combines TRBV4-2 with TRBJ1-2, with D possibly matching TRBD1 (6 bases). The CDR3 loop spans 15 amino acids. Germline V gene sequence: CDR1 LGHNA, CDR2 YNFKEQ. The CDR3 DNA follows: TGTACCAGCAGCCAAGAGGTGCAGGGGTACTGTGGCTACACCTTC. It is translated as CTSSQEVQGYCGYTF.

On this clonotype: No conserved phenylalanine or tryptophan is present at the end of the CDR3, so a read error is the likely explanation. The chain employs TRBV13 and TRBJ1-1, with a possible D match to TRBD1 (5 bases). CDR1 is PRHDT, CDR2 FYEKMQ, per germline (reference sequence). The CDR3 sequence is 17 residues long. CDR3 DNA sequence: TGTACCAGCAGCTTAGGAGGGTTTGGTATTGGGGCCACTGAAGCTTTCGTT. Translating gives CTSSLGGFGIGATEAFV.